These 8 T cell receptor beta chains were sequenced from one sample in a study of shared clonotypes between healthy human individuals. Clones were sequenced by immunoSEQ multiplex PCR, and TCRdb holds only the in-frame ones, with some missing. Among some 1.5 million clones, 98% were seen once, and the ten largest hold approximately 0.44%. Sequences were obtained from naive CD4+ T cells sorted from blood. Subset noted: CD45RA+ positively selected. The receptors stem from a man aged 25 to 40 in good health.

The rearrangement links TRBV14 to TRBJ2-7; D could derive from TRBD1 or TRBD2 (5 bases each). There are 15 residues in the CDR3. Trimming shortened V by 5 bases and J by 4 bases, and 18 bases separated the two germline ends. Germline V lookup: CDR1 SGHDN, CDR2 FVKESK. CDR3 coding DNA: TGTGCCAGCAGCTTTTTCCCGGGACCGATATACGAGCAGTACTTC. Its translation is CASSFFPGPIYEQYF.

V gene TRBV19 combines with J gene TRBJ2-7; 10 nucleotides line up with TRBD2. The germline CDR1 and CDR2 sequences are LNHDA and SQIVND (reference sequence). The CDR3 is made up of 14 amino acids. The J segment lost 6 bases and the V segment lost 5 bases, leaving 7 bases of the junction unmatched. The CDR3 sequence: CASSPNLAGVEQYF. The DNA of the CDR3 is TGTGCCAGTAGTCCTAACCTAGCGGGAGTCGAGCAGTACTTC.

The chain carries TRBV28 and TRBJ1-5, with 8 positions matching TRBD1. In germline, CDR1 is MDHEN, CDR2 SYDVKM. Germline trimming cut 3 bases from V and 6 bases from J; bases unmatched to any gene: 13. This CDR3 has 17 amino acids. The CDR3, as DNA: TGTGCCAGCAGTTTTTCAGGGGGCCTTCTATCGTCTCAGCCCCAGCATTTT. Residues: CASSFSGGLLSSQPQHF.

This clone was seen once. This chain connects TRBV5-4 to TRBJ2-7, with D tentatively TRBD2 (6 bases). Germline V CDR1 and CDR2: SGHNT, YYREEE (reference sequence). The CDR3 has 13 residues. V was cut by 4 bases and J by 5 bases, with 13 bases left in between. The DNA for the CDR3 is TGTGCCAGCAGCGCCCGGAGGGAAAACGAGCAGTACTTC. This encodes CASSARRENEQYF. Full variable domain (outside the CDR3, taken from reference TRBV5-4 and TRBJ2-7): ETGVTQSPTHLIKTRGQQVTLRCSSQSGHNTVSWYQQALGQGPQFIFQYYREEENGRGNFPPRFSGLQFPNYSSELNVNALELDDSALYLCASSARRENEQYFGPGTRLTVT.

The chain couples TRBV7-2 to TRBJ2-1; D is possibly TRBD1 (6 bases). This CDR3 spans 16 amino acids. Trimming took off 5 bases at V and 1 base at J, with 15 bases between the two ends. Germline CDR1 and CDR2: SGHTA and FQGNSA. The CDR3 sequence is CASSRKQGWSYNEQFF. DNA of the CDR3: TGTGCCAGCAGCCGAAAACAGGGTTGGTCCTACAATGAGCAGTTCTTC.

The chain combines TRBV5-1 with TRBJ2-1; D may be TRBD1 (5 bases). The CDR3 runs to 13 residues. Germline loops: CDR1 SGHRS, CDR2 YFSETQ. Trimming took off 4 bases at V and 9 bases at J, with 14 bases between the two ends. The CDR3 DNA is TGCGCCAGCAGCGAGCCCCATGGGGCTGAGCAGTTCTTC. Its protein is CASSEPHGAEQFF.

The rearrangement joins TRBV9 to TRBJ1-1; D not resolved. CDR1 and CDR2 from the germline V gene are SGDLS and YYNGEE. The CDR3 covers 12 residues. V was clipped by 4 bases and J by 3 bases, with 7 bases between them. The CDR3 DNA reads as TGTGCCAGCAGCAATGGGTACACTGAAGCTTTCTTT. Encoded protein: CASSNGYTEAFF. The full variable domain, with the rest looked up from reference TRBV9 and TRBJ1-1, is DSGVTQTPKHLITATGQRVTLRCSPRSGDLSVYWYQQSLDQGLQFLIQYYNGEERAKGNILERFSAQQFPDLHSELNLSSLELGDSALYFCASSNGYTEAFFGQGTRLTVV.

The chain carries TRBV10-3 and TRBJ2-3; D gene uncertain. This CDR3 spans 13 amino acids. Trimming cost V 2 bases and J 1 base, with 4 bases left between them. Germline lookup yields CDR1 ENHRY and CDR2 SYGVKD. The CDR3 region has the DNA TGTGCCATCAGTGAGGCAGGCACAGATACGCAGTATTTT. Residues: CAISEAGTDTQYF.